This TCR beta chain was identified during a study of T cell clonality in common variable immunodeficiency. Notes on the study in general: Common variable immunodeficiency TCR beta sequences reportedly had fewer deletions and N-nucleotide insertions.

This clone was seen at least ten times. Its specificity is not known. The DNA ends 3 residues before the CDR3 does, and the rest of the CDR3 is filled in from the germline J gene. The assay was immunoSEQ multiplex PCR, and TCRdb's table has in-frame clones only and misses some. This repertoire holds approximately 40,000 clones, and none appear only once. Caucasian heritage predominated among both patients and controls. Donors gave roughly 4.5 to 9 ml heparinized peripheral whole blood. The germline V gene encodes CDR1 DFQATT and CDR2 SNEGSKA (reference sequence). V trimming: 6 bases; J trimming: 7 bases; junction bases outside the gene matches: 15. The CDR3 contains 15 residues.

The chain has TRBV20-1 and TRBJ2-3, with 8 bases aligning to TRBD2. This TCR derives from a person aged 18-69 years in good health. The sequenced sample was peripheral blood mononuclear cells. The covered CDR3 bases are TGCAGTGCCTCAGTACAACGGGGGGGGAGGAATACG. Protein sequence: CSASVQRGGRNT. The complete CDR3 protein is CSASVQRGGRNTQYF.